The clone carrying this T cell receptor (beta chain) was counted between two and nine times. Antigen specificity is unknown. The data belong to a study of CD8 T cells in ankylosing spondylitis. Findings of the study overall: In synovial fluid and blood from reactive arthritis, some motif variants were previously reported. For ankylosing spondylitis blood, a TCR beta motif of 7 or 8 highly homologous variants appeared characteristic. Peripheral blood held disease-linked clones only at relatively low frequency, and these were CD8+. Significant enrichment of disease-linked clones was reported in matched ankylosing spondylitis synovial fluid.

Libraries of TCR beta came from quantitative 5'-RACE with molecular barcodes. TCRdb reanalysed the 5' RACE reads using MiXCR and keeps one entry per CDR3 protein. The sample includes around 440,000 distinct CDR3 sequences, roughly 18% of them seen just once. The sequence derives from a male donor with ankylosing spondylitis. The sequencing input was blood, either unsorted or a sorted T cell fraction (not recorded which).

The CDR3: CASSDSRGPNEQFF. The CDR3, as DNA: TGTGCCAGCAGTGATTCCCGGGGACCCAATGAGCAGTTCTTC. The rearrangement links TRBV25-1 to TRBJ2-1; D may be TRBD1 or TRBD2 (5 bases each). Trimming cost V 3 bases and J 6 bases, with 12 bases left between them. CDR1 and CDR2 from the germline V gene are MGHDK and SYGVNS. This CDR3 region has 14 residues.